The T cell receptor (beta chain) described here comes from a study of cytomegalovirus exposure and HLA in healthy donors. Study observations and caveats: Cytomegalovirus association was assigned to more than 150 TCR beta chains.

A remark on this clone: Antigen unknown.

This CDR3 has 14 residues. V lost 3 bases and J lost 2; bases outside the gene matches: 3. Germline V CDR1 and CDR2: SGHTA, FQGNSA. PCR involved 60 Vbeta and 13 Jbeta primers. Profiling relied on immunoSEQ multiplex PCR, and the TCRdb table lists in-frame clones only, not all of them. Of 90,000 to 120,000 clones listed, roughly 88% are singletons. The sample taken for sequencing was PBMCs. The chain employs TRBV7-2 and TRBJ2-7; TRBD2 matches at 8 bases. The TCR comes from a woman aged 18-30 years in good health and CMV-seronegative. The DNA of the CDR3 is TGTGCCAGCAGCTTCCAGCGGGGGCCCTACGAGCAGTACTTC. Protein product: CASSFQRGPYEQYF.